The 27 T cell receptor beta chains listed next were all sequenced from one sample in a study of OX40 agonist ivuxolimab in advanced cancers. Assay: immunoSEQ multiplex PCR; the TCRdb copy retains only in-frame clones and omits some. The sample lists around 63,000 clones, 75% to 90% occurring once. This material consisted of CD4+ or CD8+ T cells sorted from blood, taken in a trial of the OX40 agonist ivuxolimab. The origin of the receptors is an adult with an advanced solid tumor such as melanoma, head and neck, liver or kidney cancer.

This clone has just one count. The chain carries TRBV27 and TRBJ2-5; D is perhaps TRBD2 (6 bases). The length of the CDR3 is 16 residues. The germline V gene has CDR1 MNHEY and CDR2 SMNVEV (reference sequence). V shed 9 bases and J shed 6 bases, with 26 bases lying between them. The CDR3: CARKGPIGAGRKTQYF. CDR3 bases: TGTGCCAGAAAAGGCCCTATAGGGGCGGGGAGAAAGACCCAGTACTTC.

This chain connects TRBV15 to TRBJ2-3, with 9 bases identical to TRBD1. CDR1 and CDR2 (germline): LNHNV, YYDKDF (reference sequence). The length of the CDR3 is 17 residues. Trimming at V came to 3 bases and at J to 6 bases, leaving 13 bases not matched to a gene. The CDR3 region is CATSSHHGGGQGDTQYF. As DNA, the CDR3 is TGTGCCACCAGCAGCCACCATGGGGGAGGACAGGGGGATACGCAGTATTTT.

The rearrangement uses TRBV7-3 and TRBJ2-1; 7 bases match TRBD2. The ends lost 3 bases at V and 7 bases at J; junction bases unmatched: 6. This CDR3 is 14 amino acids long. The germline V gene has CDR1 SGHTA and CDR2 FQGTGA. CDR3 nucleotide sequence: TGTGCCAGCAGCTTCACGGGAGGATCAAATGAGCAGTTCTTC. Amino acids: CASSFTGGSNEQFF.

This chain joins TRBV6-5 and TRBJ2-6, with a weak D call TRBD2 (6 bases). V gave up 4 bases and J gave up 4 bases, with 14 bases separating them. The CDR3 contains 16 residues. Germline V gene sequence: CDR1 MNHEY, CDR2 SVGAGI. The CDR3 protein is CASSSPGVAGANVLTF. CDR3 sequence (DNA): TGTGCCAGCAGTTCCCCGGGGGTTGCCGGGGCCAACGTCCTGACTTTC.

The gene calls are TRBV9 and TRBJ1-3; D is undetermined. Germline CDR1 reads SGDLS; CDR2 reads YYNGEE. The CDR3 has 12 amino acids. V was shortened by 5 bases and J by 3 bases, with 6 bases between the two germline ends. The chain's CDR3 is CASSEIGNTIYF. DNA of the CDR3: TGTGCCAGCAGTGAAATTGGAAACACCATATATTTT.

The CDR3 DNA reads as TGTGCCAGCAGCTTAGACGCGACGGGACTAGCTGATTACAATGAGCAGTTCTTC. Translating gives CASSLDATGLADYNEQFF. The genes are TRBV7-2 and TRBJ2-1; TRBD2 matches 9 bases. The junction had 11 bases not matched to a gene; V was cut back by 1 base and J by 4 bases. The CDR3 spans 18 residues. CDR1 is SGHTA, CDR2 FQGNSA, per germline.

The chain couples TRBV18 to TRBJ2-7, with D possibly TRBD2 on 6 matching bases. The CDR3 length is 14 residues. Germline V CDR1 and CDR2: KGHSH, LQKENI. V was cut by 3 bases and J by 5 bases, with 14 bases left in between. The CDR3 loop is CASSPGLRPNEQYF. CDR3 nucleotide sequence: TGTGCCAGCTCACCGGGACTTCGCCCAAACGAGCAGTACTTC.

V is TRBV23-1 and J is TRBJ1-5; perhaps TRBD1 as D (6 bases). TRBV23-1 falls under the ORF class, with uncertain function. V lost 0 bases and J 6 bases, leaving 12 bases between the germline ends. The CDR3 is made up of 15 amino acids. The CDR3 nucleotides read TGCGCCAGCAGTCAATCGCCCGGGGGCTTTCAGCCCCAGCATTTT. Protein sequence: CASSQSPGGFQPQHF.

The chain recombines TRBV7-6 with TRBJ1-1, with unresolved D. With 4 bases removed from V and 0 bases from J, the gap between germline ends came to 12 bases. The CDR3 covers 15 residues. The germline V gene has CDR1 SGHVS and CDR2 FNYEAQ. CDR3 DNA sequence: TGTGCCAGCAGCTCCGATAACTTCTTGAACACTGAAGCTTTCTTT. Translating gives CASSSDNFLNTEAFF.

In this sample, this clone turned up once. V and J are TRBV2 and TRBJ1-5; 9 bases align to TRBD1. V shed 4 bases, J shed 2 bases, and the junction held 12 bases outside the gene matches. Germline CDR1 reads SNHLY; CDR2 reads FYNNEI. The CDR3 contains 18 residues. CDR3 DNA: TGTGCCAGCAGTGCGGGACAGGGACGATCTAGCGGCAATCAGCCCCAGCATTTT. Translation: CASSAGQGRSSGNQPQHF. The whole variable domain, remainder taken from reference TRBV2 and TRBJ1-5, is EPEVTQTPSHQVTQMGQEVILRCVPISNHLYFYWYRQILGQKVEFLVSFYNNEISEKSEIFDDQFSVERPDGSNFTLKIRSTKLEDSAMYFCASSAGQGRSSGNQPQHFGDGTRLSIL.

This clone was detected only a few times. The chain joins TRBV2 to TRBJ1-5; TRBD1 is a possible D gene (5 bases). The V gene lost 4 bases and the J gene lost 6 bases, with 10 bases spanning the gap. The CDR3 is 13 amino acids. Germline CDR1 SNHLY, CDR2 FYNNEI. The CDR3 DNA sequence: TGTGCCAGCAGTGCCAGGGAGGGTCAGCCCCAGCATTTT. The encoded protein is CASSAREGQPQHF.

This rearrangement joins TRBV15 to TRBJ2-2, with D possibly TRBD1 on 7 matching bases. In germline, CDR1 is LNHNV, CDR2 YYDKDF (reference sequence). This CDR3 spans 18 amino acids. Trimming removed 5 bases from V and 7 bases from J, with 26 bases in between. CDR3 protein: CATSGGSLYRGSIGELFF. For the CDR3, the DNA is TGTGCCACCAGCGGGGGGTCCCTCTACAGGGGCTCGATCGGGGAGCTGTTTTTT. The entire variable domain, with the rest obtained from reference TRBV15 and TRBJ2-2, is as follows: DAMVIQNPRYQVTQFGKPVTLSCSQTLNHNVMYWYQQKSSQAPKLLFHYYDKDFNNEADTPDNFQSRRPNTSFCFLDIRSPGLGDTAMYLCATSGGSLYRGSIGELFFGEGSRLTVL.

The sample holds one count of this clone. V gene TRBV5-4 combines with J gene TRBJ1-4; TRBD1 is a possible D gene (6 bases). Trimming pared 5 bases from V and 6 bases from J, leaving 14 bases between. In germline, CDR1 is SGHNT, CDR2 YYREEE (reference sequence). The CDR3 has 14 amino acids. CDR3 nucleotide sequence: TGTGCCAGCAGTTTCCAGGGGAAAGATGAAAAACTGTTTTTT. It is translated as CASSFQGKDEKLFF.

This clone was seen a handful of times. V is TRBV11-2 and J is TRBJ2-7; D not certain. V was clipped by 8 bases and J by 1 base, with 15 bases between them. The germline gives CDR1 SGHAT, CDR2 FQNNGV. The CDR3 is 14 residues long. This chain's CDR3 is CASGYVTRSYEQYF. DNA for the CDR3: TGTGCCAGCGGTTACGTCACGCGTTCCTACGAGCAGTACTTC.

This clone was observed a single time. V is TRBV18 and J is TRBJ1-2; D remains unclear. CDR3 length: 12 residues. CDR1 is KGHSH, CDR2 LQKENI, per germline. Trimming cost V 8 bases and J 6 bases, with 13 bases left between them. CDR3 loop: CASTTSLDGYTF. The CDR3 region has the DNA TGTGCCAGCACGACTTCGTTAGATGGCTACACCTTC.

V and J are TRBV10-3 and TRBJ2-7, with 7 bases that match TRBD1. Germline CDR1 and CDR2: ENHRY and SYGVKD. J lost 6 bases, V lost 0 bases, and 5 bases had no gene match. The CDR3 loop spans 14 amino acids. CDR3 nucleotide sequence: TGTGCCATCAGTGAGTCGATACAGGGGTCCGAGCAGTACTTC. This encodes CAISESIQGSEQYF.

The V and J genes are TRBV4-1 and TRBJ2-2; D might be TRBD1 (6 bases). V lost 2 bases, J lost 6 bases, and 28 bases lay in between. CDR1 and CDR2 from the germline V gene are MGHRA and YSYEKL. The CDR3 sequence is 20 residues long. The CDR3 DNA sequence: TGCGCCAGCAGCCAACAGACGACCATTTGGGGCAGGTCAGGGGCCGGGGAGCTGTTTTTT. It is translated as CASSQQTTIWGRSGAGELFF.

Only one count was recorded for this clone. Germline is not matched at one junction end, which may reflect a read error. V and J are TRBV7-7 and TRBJ2-3; D is unclear. Germline V gene sequence: CDR1 SSHAT, CDR2 FNYEAQ (reference sequence). This CDR3 spans 13 amino acids. DNA of the CDR3: TGTGCTAGCAGCTCAAGAACGGAGAGTACGCAGTATTTT. Amino acid sequence: CASSSRTESTQYF. Drawing the rest from reference TRBV7-7 and TRBJ2-3, the complete variable domain is GAGVSQSPRYKVTKRGQDVTLRCDPISSHATLYWYQQALGQGPEFLTYFNYEAQPDKSGLPSDRFSAERPEGSISTLTIQRTEQRDSAMYRCASSSRTESTQYFGPGTRLTVL.

The chain combines TRBV5-1 with TRBJ1-1; TRBD1 matches 7 bases. The germline gives CDR1 SGHRS, CDR2 YFSETQ. The V gene end was trimmed by 4 bases and the J gene end by 1 base; junction bases not matched to a gene: 4. This CDR3 has 14 amino acids. CDR3 region: CASSRDSSNTEAFF. The DNA of the CDR3 is TGCGCCAGCAGCCGGGACAGCTCGAACACTGAAGCTTTCTTT.

The chain links TRBV4-1 to TRBJ1-1; TRBD1 might be the D (5 bases). CDR1 MGHRA and CDR2 YSYEKL come from the germline V gene. This CDR3 region has 15 residues. Trimming removed 1 base at V and 4 bases at J, with 13 bases between. CDR3 DNA: TGCGCCAGCAGCCAAGCTGGCAGGGTGGTCACTGAAGCTTTCTTT. It specifies CASSQAGRVVTEAFF.

V is TRBV27 and J is TRBJ2-1, with TRBD2 identical over 7 bases. Trimming took 5 bases from V and 8 from J; bases not matched to a gene: 18. This CDR3 spans 17 amino acids. Germline values: CDR1 MNHEY, CDR2 SMNVEV (reference sequence). CDR3 amino acids: CASSTLYGRERFDEQFF. CDR3 nucleotide sequence: TGTGCCAGCAGTACCCTCTACGGGCGGGAGCGTTTCGATGAGCAGTTCTTC.

V and J are TRBV6-4 and TRBJ2-7; 8 bases align to TRBD2. With V trimmed by 2 bases and J by 9 bases, 12 bases remained unmatched. Germline assignment: CDR1 MRHNA and CDR2 SNTAGT. The length of the CDR3 is 15 residues. CDR3 sequence (DNA): TGTGCCAGCAGTGACCCGGGAGGGTTGCCCGCCCTGCAGTACTTC. Amino acid sequence: CASSDPGGLPALQYF.

The gene calls are TRBV5-4 and TRBJ2-7, with D unclear. Germline CDR1 reads SGHNT; CDR2 reads YYREEE (reference sequence). The CDR3 has 13 residues. With 1 base removed from V and 6 bases from J, the gap between germline ends came to 11 bases. CDR3 DNA sequence: TGTGCCAGCAGCTTGCTTGGTCAAATCGAGCAGTACTTC. Amino acid sequence: CASSLLGQIEQYF.

This rearrangement joins TRBV9 to TRBJ2-1; D assignment may be TRBD1 or TRBD2 (6 bases each). Trimming removed 0 bases from V and 2 bases from J, with 9 bases in between. The CDR3 runs 15 residues. Germline V lookup: CDR1 SGDLS, CDR2 YYNGEE. In DNA form, the CDR3 reads TGTGCCAGCAGCGTAGATCGGGGGCCCTACAATGAGCAGTTCTTC. As protein: CASSVDRGPYNEQFF. The variable domain in full, with the rest retrieved from reference TRBV9 and TRBJ2-1, is DSGVTQTPKHLITATGQRVTLRCSPRSGDLSVYWYQQSLDQGLQFLIQYYNGEERAKGNILERFSAQQFPDLHSELNLSSLELGDSALYFCASSVDRGPYNEQFFGPGTRLTVL.

A remark on this clone: This CDR3 is also generated by other DNA sequences in the sample. J is TRBJ2-7 and V is TRBV4-2; D is perhaps TRBD1 or TRBD2 (6 bases each). Germline assignment: CDR1 LGHNA and CDR2 YNFKEQ. The CDR3 extends over 14 amino acids. V lost 3 bases to trimming and J lost 3 bases, with 12 bases between them. The CDR3 sequence: CASSHGRGDYEQYF. Here the CDR3 DNA reads TGTGCCAGCAGCCATGGTAGGGGGGACTACGAGCAGTACTTC.

This sequence joins TRBV4-1 and TRBJ1-6; 7 bases are shared with TRBD1. The CDR3 runs to 16 residues. The V gene's germline CDR1 is MGHRA and CDR2 YSYEKL. V shed 0 bases and J 8 bases; nucleotides not matched to a gene: 7. CDR3 sequence: CASSQDRGVSYSPLHF. CDR3 bases: TGCGCCAGCAGCCAAGACAGGGGGGTCTCTTATTCACCCCTCCACTTT.

The rearrangement links TRBV28 to TRBJ1-3; TRBD1 aligns across 8 bases. Germline V lookup: CDR1 MDHEN, CDR2 SYDVKM. The V and J ends lost 3 bases and 0 bases, in that order; junction bases with no gene match: 4. The CDR3 runs to 16 residues. The CDR3 loop is CASSFWTGSSGNTIYF. The CDR3 region has the DNA TGTGCCAGCAGTTTTTGGACAGGGAGCTCTGGAAACACCATATATTTT.